These T cell receptor beta chains were read from a single sample in a study of identical twins. MiXCR was run by TCRdb on the 5' RACE reads, yielding one entry per CDR3 protein. The sample records hundreds of thousands of distinct CDR3 sequences, under 9% being singletons. The sample also formed part of further work on yellow fever vaccine responses in identical twins.

The material sequenced was PBMCs. Receptor source: a woman aged 18 to 35 in good health. Both conserved end residues are part of each CDR3. D genes are given only for firm matches. Size is omitted from some rows. Given values are once, few, many or a class for expanded clones.

clone_size: few; v_call: TRBV28; j_call: TRBJ2-4; d_call: .; cdr3_aa: CASSRRTSDIQYF; cdr3_nt: TGTGCCAGCAGCAGGCGGACTTCTGACATTCAGTACTTC
clone_size: .; v_call: TRBV11-1; j_call: TRBJ2-2; d_call: .; cdr3_aa: CASSQSLGVTGELFF; cdr3_nt: TGTGCCAGCAGCCAATCCCTTGGGGTAACCGGGGAGCTGTTTTTT
clone_size: few; v_call: TRBV20-1; j_call: TRBJ2-1; d_call: .; cdr3_aa: CSAAPYSTTLGVGNEQFF; cdr3_nt: TGCAGTGCCGCTCCATACTCCACTACCCTTGGGGTGGGCAATGAGCAGTTCTTC
clone_size: .; v_call: TRBV7-9; j_call: TRBJ2-5; d_call: TRBD2; cdr3_aa: CASSPRGGSTSPETQYF; cdr3_nt: TGTGCCAGCAGCCCTCGGGGGGGGTCGACTAGTCCGGAGACCCAGTACTTC
clone_size: .; v_call: TRBV30; j_call: TRBJ1-4; d_call: TRBD1; cdr3_aa: CACPGQGNEKLFF; cdr3_nt: TGTGCCTGCCCGGGACAGGGGAATGAAAAACTGTTTTTT
clone_size: .; v_call: TRBV5-5; j_call: TRBJ2-7; d_call: .; cdr3_aa: CASQGSNSYEQYF; cdr3_nt: TGTGCCAGCCAGGGGTCTAACTCCTACGAGCAGTACTTC
clone_size: few; v_call: TRBV6-5; j_call: TRBJ2-1; d_call: TRBD2; cdr3_aa: CASSYEIAGPSQFF; cdr3_nt: TGTGCCAGCAGTTACGAGATAGCGGGGCCGTCTCAGTTCTTC
clone_size: .; v_call: TRBV11-1; j_call: TRBJ2-1; d_call: TRBD2; cdr3_aa: CASSLQWTSYEQFF; cdr3_nt: TGTGCCAGCAGCTTACAGTGGACTAGCTATGAGCAGTTCTTC
clone_size: .; v_call: TRBV2; j_call: TRBJ2-4; d_call: TRBD1; cdr3_aa: CASSEAPGTGIVLAKNIQYF; cdr3_nt: TGTGCCAGCAGTGAGGCCCCCGGGACAGGGATCGTCCTCGCCAAAAACATTCAGTACTTC
clone_size: many; v_call: TRBV29-1; j_call: TRBJ2-5; d_call: .; cdr3_aa: CSARDTPGETQYF; cdr3_nt: TGCAGCGCTCGGGACACCCCCGGGGAGACCCAGTACTTC
clone_size: many; v_call: TRBV5-1; j_call: TRBJ1-1; d_call: .; cdr3_aa: CASSLTYLNTEAFF; cdr3_nt: TGCGCCAGCAGCTTAACCTACCTGAACACTGAAGCTTTCTTT
clone_size: many; v_call: TRBV6-1; j_call: TRBJ1-1; d_call: .; cdr3_aa: CASSRNTGTNTEAFF; cdr3_nt: TGTGCCAGCAGCCGAAATACAGGGACGAACACTGAAGCTTTCTTT
clone_size: .; v_call: TRBV27; j_call: TRBJ1-1; d_call: TRBD1; cdr3_aa: CASWDRGGGNTEAFF; cdr3_nt: TGTGCCAGCTGGGACAGGGGAGGAGGAAACACTGAAGCTTTCTTT
clone_size: .; v_call: TRBV6-1; j_call: TRBJ2-2; d_call: TRBD1; cdr3_aa: CATSDRGRSTGELFF; cdr3_nt: TGTGCCACCAGTGACAGGGGGCGCAGCACCGGGGAGCTGTTTTTT
clone_size: few; v_call: TRBV20-1; j_call: TRBJ2-3; d_call: .; cdr3_aa: CSAKRSGDIISWDTQYF; cdr3_nt: TGCAGTGCTAAGAGGAGCGGGGACATAATATCATGGGATACGCAGTATTTT
clone_size: few; v_call: TRBV20-1; j_call: TRBJ2-1; d_call: TRBD2; cdr3_aa: CSATTSGDYREQFF; cdr3_nt: TGCAGTGCTACCACTAGCGGAGATTACAGAGAGCAGTTCTTC
clone_size: many; v_call: TRBV11-1; j_call: TRBJ2-7; d_call: TRBD2; cdr3_aa: CASSLGDLAGVVSYEQYF; cdr3_nt: TGTGCCAGCAGCTTAGGTGACCTAGCGGGAGTCGTTTCCTACGAGCAGTACTTC
clone_size: few; v_call: TRBV7-9; j_call: TRBJ1-2; d_call: TRBD1; cdr3_aa: CASSLAQAEGALGYTF; cdr3_nt: TGTGCCAGCAGCTTAGCGCAGGCCGAGGGGGCTTTAGGCTACACCTTC
clone_size: .; v_call: TRBV27; j_call: TRBJ2-7; d_call: .; cdr3_aa: CASRWAAEAYEQYF; cdr3_nt: TGTGCCAGCAGGTGGGCGGCGGAAGCCTACGAGCAGTACTTC
clone_size: .; v_call: TRBV5-4; j_call: TRBJ2-3; d_call: .; cdr3_aa: CASSPGTQGDTQYF; cdr3_nt: TGTGCCAGCAGCCCTGGGACCCAGGGAGATACGCAGTATTTT
clone_size: .; v_call: TRBV3-1; j_call: TRBJ2-5; d_call: TRBD1; cdr3_aa: CASSRRQGEHKETQYF; cdr3_nt: TGTGCCAGCAGCCGCAGACAGGGGGAACACAAAGAGACCCAGTACTTC
clone_size: few; v_call: TRBV6-4; j_call: TRBJ2-1; d_call: .; cdr3_aa: CASSPGLTDLPEQFF; cdr3_nt: TGTGCCAGCAGCCCGGGACTCACCGACCTCCCTGAGCAGTTCTTC
clone_size: few; v_call: TRBV5-1; j_call: TRBJ1-1; d_call: TRBD1; cdr3_aa: CASSVGQIMNTEAFF; cdr3_nt: TGCGCCAGCAGCGTGGGACAGATTATGAACACTGAAGCTTTCTTT
clone_size: .; v_call: TRBV6-2/TRBV6-3; j_call: TRBJ2-7; d_call: .; cdr3_aa: CASSLGSVGEQYF; cdr3_nt: TGTGCCAGCAGCCTGGGCAGCGTCGGCGAGCAGTACTTC
clone_size: many; v_call: TRBV6-4; j_call: TRBJ2-1; d_call: TRBD2; cdr3_aa: CASSEAASGDNEQFF; cdr3_nt: TGTGCCAGCAGTGAAGCGGCTAGCGGAGACAATGAGCAGTTCTTC
clone_size: .; v_call: TRBV4-1; j_call: TRBJ2-1; d_call: .; cdr3_aa: CASSQDHGGARNEQFF; cdr3_nt: TGCGCCAGCAGCCAAGATCATGGTGGGGCCCGTAATGAGCAGTTCTTC
clone_size: many; v_call: TRBV15; j_call: TRBJ2-7; d_call: TRBD1; cdr3_aa: CATSRDPGGNYEQYF; cdr3_nt: TGTGCCACCAGCAGAGATCCAGGGGGCAACTACGAGCAGTACTTC
clone_size: .; v_call: TRBV27; j_call: TRBJ2-5; d_call: .; cdr3_aa: CASSWSGNQETQYF; cdr3_nt: TGTGCCAGCAGTTGGTCGGGAAACCAAGAGACCCAGTACTTC
clone_size: .; v_call: TRBV5-1; j_call: TRBJ1-2; d_call: .; cdr3_aa: CASSLDGMRDGYTF; cdr3_nt: TGCGCCAGCAGCCTAGACGGGATGCGGGATGGCTACACCTTC
clone_size: many; v_call: TRBV10-3; j_call: TRBJ2-7; d_call: .; cdr3_aa: CAITMDGSYEQYF; cdr3_nt: TGTGCCATCACCATGGACGGATCCTACGAGCAGTACTTC
clone_size: few; v_call: TRBV5-6; j_call: TRBJ2-7; d_call: .; cdr3_aa: CASSSDGEGAYEQYF; cdr3_nt: TGTGCCAGCAGCTCGGACGGGGAAGGGGCCTACGAGCAGTACTTC
clone_size: many; v_call: TRBV7-2; j_call: TRBJ1-1; d_call: .; cdr3_aa: CASSFPGLNTEAFF; cdr3_nt: TGTGCCAGCAGCTTCCCAGGGTTGAACACTGAAGCTTTCTTT
clone_size: .; v_call: TRBV14; j_call: TRBJ2-7; d_call: .; cdr3_aa: CASSLQRGWEQYF; cdr3_nt: TGTGCCAGCAGCCTTCAACGGGGGTGGGAGCAGTACTTC
clone_size: .; v_call: TRBV25-1; j_call: TRBJ2-1; d_call: TRBD1; cdr3_aa: CASSAFGQVQDEQFF; cdr3_nt: TGTGCCAGCAGTGCATTCGGACAGGTCCAGGATGAGCAGTTCTTC
clone_size: .; v_call: TRBV20-1; j_call: TRBJ2-7; d_call: .; cdr3_aa: CSASPGLTTYEQYF; cdr3_nt: TGCAGTGCTAGTCCGGGACTGACCACCTACGAGCAGTACTTC
clone_size: many; v_call: TRBV29-1; j_call: TRBJ1-1; d_call: TRBD1; cdr3_aa: CSVETGEGGAAFF; cdr3_nt: TGCAGCGTAGAAACAGGGGAGGGAGGCGCAGCTTTCTTT
clone_size: few; v_call: TRBV20-1; j_call: TRBJ2-4; d_call: .; cdr3_aa: CSARVRDLAKNIQYF; cdr3_nt: TGCAGTGCTAGAGTACGGGACCTAGCCAAAAACATTCAGTACTTC
clone_size: once; v_call: TRBV5-6; j_call: TRBJ1-2; d_call: .; cdr3_aa: CAMGPGQLYGYTF; cdr3_nt: TGTGCCATGGGCCCCGGACAGCTCTATGGCTACACCTTC
clone_size: few; v_call: TRBV11-3; j_call: TRBJ2-2; d_call: TRBD1; cdr3_aa: CASSVRGRTGELFF; cdr3_nt: TGTGCCAGCAGCGTCAGGGGGCGCACCGGGGAGCTGTTTTTT
clone_size: many; v_call: TRBV29-1; j_call: TRBJ2-7; d_call: .; cdr3_aa: CSVEGRELNEQYF; cdr3_nt: TGCAGCGTTGAAGGACGGGAGCTCAACGAGCAGTACTTC
clone_size: .; v_call: TRBV2; j_call: TRBJ1-1; d_call: .; cdr3_aa: CASRYRENTEAFF; cdr3_nt: TGTGCCAGCAGGTACAGGGAGAACACTGAAGCTTTCTTT
clone_size: many; v_call: TRBV20-1; j_call: TRBJ1-2; d_call: TRBD1; cdr3_aa: CSASSPHRRDRDYGYTF; cdr3_nt: TGCAGTGCTAGCTCCCCCCACCGCCGGGACAGGGACTATGGCTACACCTTC
clone_size: .; v_call: TRBV4-1; j_call: TRBJ2-1; d_call: .; cdr3_aa: CASSQTAREQFF; cdr3_nt: TGCGCCAGCAGCCAAACGGCGAGAGAGCAGTTCTTC
clone_size: many; v_call: TRBV10-3; j_call: TRBJ2-5; d_call: .; cdr3_aa: CAVEPGHRRGNQETQYF; cdr3_nt: TGTGCCGTTGAACCGGGACACCGACGGGGAAACCAAGAGACCCAGTACTTC
clone_size: .; v_call: TRBV3-1; j_call: TRBJ2-7; d_call: TRBD2; cdr3_aa: CASSQGGGNYEQYF; cdr3_nt: TGTGCCAGCAGCCAAGGCGGGGGGAACTACGAGCAGTACTTC
clone_size: few; v_call: TRBV5-1; j_call: TRBJ2-3; d_call: TRBD1; cdr3_aa: CASSFPTGTGGTDTQYF; cdr3_nt: TGCGCCAGCAGCTTCCCGACCGGGACAGGGGGTACAGATACGCAGTATTTT
clone_size: many; v_call: TRBV2; j_call: TRBJ2-7; d_call: .; cdr3_aa: CASSGPVAFRSSYEQYF; cdr3_nt: TGTGCCAGCAGTGGACCCGTAGCGTTCCGAAGCTCCTACGAGCAGTACTTC
clone_size: few; v_call: TRBV18; j_call: TRBJ1-5; d_call: .; cdr3_aa: CASSPGGAYSNQPQHF; cdr3_nt: TGTGCCAGCTCACCCGGAGGGGCGTATAGCAATCAGCCCCAGCATTTT
clone_size: few; v_call: TRBV7-2; j_call: TRBJ1-6; d_call: TRBD1; cdr3_aa: CASSRQTGENSPLHF; cdr3_nt: TGTGCCAGCAGCCGACAGACAGGGGAGAATTCACCCCTCCACTTT
clone_size: many; v_call: TRBV6-2/TRBV6-3; j_call: TRBJ2-1; d_call: .; cdr3_aa: CASSSRDNEQFF; cdr3_nt: TGTGCCAGCAGCTCCCGGGACAATGAGCAGTTCTTC